This T cell receptor (beta chain) is from a study of circulating and synovial CD4+ cells in juvenile arthritis. The repertoire was sequenced with immunoSEQ multiplex PCR; TCRdb's copy has only in-frame clones and lacks some. The table has 30,000 to 35,000 clones, over 95% seen once. Study results and limitations: Compared with bulk blood, circulating pathogenic-like lymphocytes shared substantially more CDR3 sequences with synovial T cells.

Points on this clone: No antigen is known for it.

The specimen was CD4+ T cells from blood. The sequence came from a human donor with juvenile idiopathic arthritis.

CDR3 amino acids: CASKARELTDTQYF. CDR3 sequence (DNA): TGTGCCAGTAAGGCACGGGAACTCACAGATACGCAGTATTTT. J is TRBJ2-3 and V is TRBV19, with D possibly matching TRBD2 (5 bases). V was shortened by 7 bases and J by 2 bases, with 13 bases between the two germline ends. Looked up from germline, CDR1 is LNHDA and CDR2 is SQIVND (reference sequence). This CDR3 spans 14 amino acids.